The following is a T cell receptor beta chain sequence with its context. Pooling covered second doses at about 4 or about 12 weeks. The data derive from a study of T cell responses to AZD1222 COVID-19 vaccine. Trimming removed 0 bases at V and 3 bases at J, with 12 bases between. CDR1 and CDR2 (germline): MGHRA, YSYEKL. The CDR3 extends over 15 amino acids. Using immunoSEQ multiplex PCR, the repertoire was profiled, and TCRdb retains in-frame clones only, with some absent. Of about 150,000 clones listed, around nine tenths are singletons. This rearrangement joins TRBV4-1 to TRBJ2-7, with D possibly being TRBD1 or TRBD2 (5 bases each). The source material was peripheral blood, sampled 28 days after the second AZD1222 dose. The receptor's source is an adult who received the AZD1222 COVID-19 vaccine. For the CDR3, the DNA is TGCGCCAGCAGCCAAGATCGGGGACCCTTCTACGAGCAGTACTTC. Amino acids: CASSQDRGPFYEQYF.